The present TCR beta chain was sequenced within a study of a mutant IDH1 vaccine in newly diagnosed glioma. Study-level information: Previous treatment comprised radiotherapy, temozolomide, or both, mostly both.

The V and J ends lost 0 bases and 8 bases, in that order; junction bases with no gene match: 8. CDR1 is SGHRS, CDR2 YFSETQ, per germline. The CDR3 contains 16 residues. In the case of this clone: Its antigen is currently unknown.

Profiling relied on immunoSEQ multiplex PCR, and the TCRdb table lists in-frame clones only, not all of them. The sample includes just under 70,000 clones, 84% of them seen just once. The time point here: week 35, safety follow-up. Every vaccination contained 300 ug of the mutant IDH1 20-mer peptide and was paired with topical imiquimod. During weeks 1, 3, 5, 7, 11, 15, 19 and 23, patients received eight vaccinations. This specimen was PBMCs, taken from a glioma patient whose treatment included an IDH1 peptide vaccine. This receptor was identified in a young man with glioma. The V and J genes are TRBV5-1 and TRBJ1-6; 7 bases align to TRBD1. CDR3 loop: CASSLGTTGKDSPLHF. Written as DNA, the CDR3 is TGCGCCAGCAGCTTGGGCACGACAGGGAAGGATTCACCCCTCCACTTT.